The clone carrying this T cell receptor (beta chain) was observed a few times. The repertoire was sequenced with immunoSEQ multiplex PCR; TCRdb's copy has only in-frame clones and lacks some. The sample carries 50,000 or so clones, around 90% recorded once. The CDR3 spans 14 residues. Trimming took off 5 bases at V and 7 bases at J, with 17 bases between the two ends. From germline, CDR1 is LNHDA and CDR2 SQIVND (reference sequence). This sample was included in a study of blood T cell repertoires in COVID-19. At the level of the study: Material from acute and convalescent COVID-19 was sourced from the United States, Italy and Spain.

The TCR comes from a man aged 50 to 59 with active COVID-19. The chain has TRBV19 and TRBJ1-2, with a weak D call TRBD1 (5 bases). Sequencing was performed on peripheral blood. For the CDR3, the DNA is TGTGCCAGTAGTGTCCGGGGGAAAGAAGGTGGCTACACCTTC. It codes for CASSVRGKEGGYTF.